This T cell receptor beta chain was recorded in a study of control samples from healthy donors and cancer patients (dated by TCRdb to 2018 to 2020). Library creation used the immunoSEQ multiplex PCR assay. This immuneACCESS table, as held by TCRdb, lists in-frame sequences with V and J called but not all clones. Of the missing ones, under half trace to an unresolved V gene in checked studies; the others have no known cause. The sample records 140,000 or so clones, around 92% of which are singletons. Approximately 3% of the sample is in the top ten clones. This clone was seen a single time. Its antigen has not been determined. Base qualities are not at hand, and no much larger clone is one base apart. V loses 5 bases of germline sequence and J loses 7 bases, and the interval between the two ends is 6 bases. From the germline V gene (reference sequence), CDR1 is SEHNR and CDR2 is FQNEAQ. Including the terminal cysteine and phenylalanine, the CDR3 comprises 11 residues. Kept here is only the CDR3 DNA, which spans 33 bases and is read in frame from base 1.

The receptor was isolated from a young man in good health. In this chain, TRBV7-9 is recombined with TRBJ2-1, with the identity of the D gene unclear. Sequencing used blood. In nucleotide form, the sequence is TGTGCCAGCAGCCTAAAGAATGAGCAGTTCTTC. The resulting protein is CASSLKNEQFF.